This TCR beta chain appears in the sequencing data of a study of blood T cell repertoires in COVID-19. Study at large: T cells, B-cell-depleted T cells, or PBMCs supplied cDNA or gDNA.

Profiled with immunoSEQ multiplex PCR; TCRdb holds only in-frame clones, not every one. The table includes around 250,000 clones, about 86% detected once. Germline V gives CDR1 SNHLY, CDR2 FYNNEI. There are 14 residues in the CDR3. J lost 5 bases, V lost 10 bases, and 9 bases had no gene match. This sequence originates from a man between 35 and 55 years old with active or convalescent COVID-19. The chain joins TRBV2 to TRBJ2-2, with TRBD1 matching over 8 bases. Sequencing used peripheral blood. This CDR3 is CATTQGVETGELFF. The DNA for the CDR3 is TGTGCCACGACACAGGGGGTAGAGACCGGGGAGCTGTTTTTT.